This T cell receptor beta chain is drawn from a study of beta chain features in type 1 diabetes listed by TCRdb under 2018. Background for the entire study: Mean age, gender distribution, total cell number and subset yield were not different between patients and healthy donors. Naive and central memory subsets were obtained from all 30 or so donors, but regulatory and stem cell-like memory subsets were isolated from only 8 patients and roughly eight healthy donors. The study compared TCRB repertoires of sorted circulating CD4+ T cell subsets between recently diagnosed type 1 diabetes patients and matched healthy donors. A total of approximately 110,000,000 sorted cells were examined across all samples, and a strong correlation was observed between cell number per subset and RNA yield.

The High Capacity cDNA Reverse Transcription Kit was used to reverse transcribe all of the isolated RNA, meaning that expressed TCRB transcripts were what got sequenced. Deep immunoSEQ sequencing was applied to naive, central memory and regulatory T cell samples, giving an average of around 3.8 million total reads per sample. After sorted cells were lysed in RLT buffer, RNA was extracted with DNase-treated RNeasy Micro or Mini kits, with the choice depending on cell number. Each cell subset was processed on its own to prevent cross-contamination, while patient and healthy donor samples were processed together. The immunoSEQ multiplex PCR was used to amplify TCRB sequences from cDNA, yielding 87-bp fragments that span the CDR3 region. Sequencing of the amplicons was done on the Illumina HiSeq platform. As for the authors' bioinformatics: PCR bias was corrected computationally using synthetic template baselines, and reads within Hamming distance 2 were collapsed, with unmergeable singletons discarded. Reads were aligned against IMGT so that V, D and J genes, CDR3 length and insertions or deletions at six rearrangement sites could be assigned. Within each subset, clonotype counts were normalized to the number of sorted cells before true diversity and Gini coefficients were calculated with the tcR R package. The overlap coefficient, calculated on TCRB nucleotide sequences, was used to measure repertoire sharing. Here the immuneACCESS table is served through TCRdb, limited to in-frame sequences with V and J called. Missing clones are a known gap in these copies; in checked studies unresolved V genes cover under half, and the rest lacks a known reason. Clone size and the V and J calls come from that table; the DNA yielded D and trimming. The table for this sample lists over 150,000 clones; about 8.1% of them were counted only once. The ten biggest clones cover 0.45% to 0.55% of the sample.

A single peripheral blood draw of 95 to 150 mL on average was collected from each donor into heparinised tubes. Naive, central memory, regulatory and stem cell-like memory CD4+ T cells were sorted on a BD FACSAria II using a panel including CD45RO, CCR7, CD25, CD127, CD95 and CD27. Every sorted population had a purity above 95%. PBMCs were isolated right away by Lymphoprep density gradient centrifugation and were stained directly, without culture. So that batch effects would be minimized, each experiment stained and sorted samples in pairs, pairing one healthy donor with one patient. This clone was found a few times. The clone's antigen remains unknown. Base quality data are lacking; no much larger clone is found one base away. The paper's findings and limits, for the study overall: PCR might favor shorter templates, but patient and control samples were amplified and corrected together, so any skew would affect both groups equally. Because the HLA sub-analyses included only small numbers of individuals, any influence of HLA type on TCRB rearrangement was left unresolved. Because cDNA rather than genomic DNA was sequenced, highly expressing activated cells could have been over-represented, although no difference in activation and CD3 levels was found between groups. Patients with type 1 diabetes made fewer insertions and deleted more nucleotides at VDJ recombination sites, implying thymic rearrangement abnormalities. Naive, central memory and regulatory TCRB repertoires appeared to be more similar among patients than among healthy donors. A moderate but significant shortening of TCRB CDR3 length was observed in type 1 diabetes patients in all four CD4+ subsets.

The CDR3 goes from the cysteine to the phenylalanine over 15 residues. The retained sequence is limited to the CDR3, 45 bases, with the frame set at the first base. CDR1 is given as LGHNA and CDR2 as YSLEER, both from the germline V gene. Germline trimming: 0 bases from V, 6 bases from J; junction bases outside gene matches: 7. Sequenced sample: central memory CD4+ T cells from blood. The sequence derives from a woman under 30 with type 1 diabetes. The chain is assembled from TRBV4-3 and TRBJ1-1; 7 central nucleotides agree with TRBD1. The nucleotide sequence reads TGCGCCAGCAGCCAAGATAGGGGGCCTGTCGCTGAAGCTTTCTTT. The encoded protein is CASSQDRGPVAEAFF.